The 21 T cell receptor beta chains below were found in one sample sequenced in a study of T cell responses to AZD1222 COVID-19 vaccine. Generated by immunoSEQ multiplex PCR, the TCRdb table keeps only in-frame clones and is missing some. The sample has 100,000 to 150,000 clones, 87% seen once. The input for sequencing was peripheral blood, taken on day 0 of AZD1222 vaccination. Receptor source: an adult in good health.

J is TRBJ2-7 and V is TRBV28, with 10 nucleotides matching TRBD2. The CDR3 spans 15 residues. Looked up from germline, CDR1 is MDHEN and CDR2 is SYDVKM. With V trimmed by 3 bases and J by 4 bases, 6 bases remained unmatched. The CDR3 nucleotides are TGTGCCAGCAGTTTCCTGTCTAGCGGGAGTTACGAGCAGTACTTC. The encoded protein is CASSFLSSGSYEQYF.

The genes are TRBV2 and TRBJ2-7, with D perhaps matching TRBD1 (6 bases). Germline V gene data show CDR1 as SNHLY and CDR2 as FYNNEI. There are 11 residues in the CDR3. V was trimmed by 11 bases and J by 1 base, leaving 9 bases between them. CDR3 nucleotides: TGTGCCGGCGGACAGTCCTACGAGCAGTACTTC. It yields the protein CAGGQSYEQYF.

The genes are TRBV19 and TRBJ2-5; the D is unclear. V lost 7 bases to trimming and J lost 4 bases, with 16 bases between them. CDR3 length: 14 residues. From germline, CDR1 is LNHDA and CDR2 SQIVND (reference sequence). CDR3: CASTPSAGVETQYF. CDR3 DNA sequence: TGTGCCAGTACTCCCAGTGCCGGTGTAGAGACCCAGTACTTC.

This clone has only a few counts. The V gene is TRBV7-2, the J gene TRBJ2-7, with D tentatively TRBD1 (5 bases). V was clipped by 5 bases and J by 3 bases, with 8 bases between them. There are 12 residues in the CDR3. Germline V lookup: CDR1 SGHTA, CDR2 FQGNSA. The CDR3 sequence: CASSQGRYEQYF. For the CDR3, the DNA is TGTGCCAGCAGCCAGGGCCGCTACGAGCAGTACTTC.

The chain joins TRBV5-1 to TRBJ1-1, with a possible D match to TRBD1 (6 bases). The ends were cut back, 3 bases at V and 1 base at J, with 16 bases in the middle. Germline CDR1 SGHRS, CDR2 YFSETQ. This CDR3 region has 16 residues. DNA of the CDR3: TGCGCCAGCAGCTGGGGGGCGCAGGCGGGGAACACTGAAGCTTTCTTT. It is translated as CASSWGAQAGNTEAFF.

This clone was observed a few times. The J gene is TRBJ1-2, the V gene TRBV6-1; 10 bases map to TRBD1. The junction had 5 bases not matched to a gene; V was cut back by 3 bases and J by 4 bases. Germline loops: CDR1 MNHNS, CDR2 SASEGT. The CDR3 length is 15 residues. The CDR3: CASSETGGASYGYTF. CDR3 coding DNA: TGTGCCAGCAGTGAGACAGGGGGCGCGAGCTATGGCTACACCTTC.

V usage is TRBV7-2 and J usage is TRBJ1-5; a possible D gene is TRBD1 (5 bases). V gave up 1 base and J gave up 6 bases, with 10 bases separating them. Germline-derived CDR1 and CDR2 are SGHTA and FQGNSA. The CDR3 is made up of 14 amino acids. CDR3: CASSLVWGGQPQHF. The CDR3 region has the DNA TGTGCCAGCAGCTTAGTTTGGGGGGGTCAGCCCCAGCATTTT. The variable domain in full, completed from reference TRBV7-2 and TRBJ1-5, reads GAGVSQSPSNKVTEKGKDVELRCDPISGHTALYWYRQSLGQGLEFLIYFQGNSAPDKSGLPSDRFSAERTGGSVSTLTIQRTQQEDSAVYLCASSLVWGGQPQHFGDGTRLSIL.

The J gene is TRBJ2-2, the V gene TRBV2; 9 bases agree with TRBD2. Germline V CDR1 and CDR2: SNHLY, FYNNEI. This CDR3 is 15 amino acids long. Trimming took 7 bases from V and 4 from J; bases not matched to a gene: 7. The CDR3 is CASTRGLASTGELFF. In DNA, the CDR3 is TGTGCCAGCACCCGCGGACTAGCGAGCACCGGGGAGCTGTTTTTT.

This CDR3 is CASSQVSTGGRGGYTF. CDR3 DNA: TGTGCCAGCAGCCAAGTCAGCACAGGGGGGAGGGGCGGCTACACCTTC. J is TRBJ1-2 and V is TRBV3-1 (or the pseudogene TRBV3-2); 8 bases line up with TRBD1. Germline values: CDR1 LGHDT, CDR2 YNNKEL (reference sequence). J lost 8 bases, V lost 1 base, and 12 bases had no gene match. The CDR3 has 16 residues.

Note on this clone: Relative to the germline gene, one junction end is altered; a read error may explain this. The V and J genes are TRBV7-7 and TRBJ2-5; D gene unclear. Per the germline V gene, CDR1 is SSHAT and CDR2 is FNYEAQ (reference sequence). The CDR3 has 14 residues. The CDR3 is CASSFSGPKETQYF. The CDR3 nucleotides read TGTGCTAGCAGCTTTTCGGGCCCTAAAGAGACCCAGTACTTC.

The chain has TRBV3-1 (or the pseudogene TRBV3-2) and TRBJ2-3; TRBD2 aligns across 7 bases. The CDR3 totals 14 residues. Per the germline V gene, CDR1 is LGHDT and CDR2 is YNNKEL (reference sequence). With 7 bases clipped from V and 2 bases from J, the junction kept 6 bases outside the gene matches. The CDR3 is CASTRRGTTDTQYF. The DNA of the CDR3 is TGTGCCAGCACCAGGCGGGGGACCACAGATACGCAGTATTTT.

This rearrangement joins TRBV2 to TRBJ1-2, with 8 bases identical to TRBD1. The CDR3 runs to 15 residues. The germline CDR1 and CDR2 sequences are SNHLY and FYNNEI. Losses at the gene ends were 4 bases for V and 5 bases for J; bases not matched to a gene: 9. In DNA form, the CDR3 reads TGTGCCAGCAGTGTTTTTCCAGGGGGCGGATATGGCTACACCTTC. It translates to CASSVFPGGGYGYTF. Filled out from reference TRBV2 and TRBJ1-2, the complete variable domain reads EPEVTQTPSHQVTQMGQEVILRCVPISNHLYFYWYRQILGQKVEFLVSFYNNEISEKSEIFDDQFSVERPDGSNFTLKIRSTKLEDSAMYFCASSVFPGGGYGYTFGSGTRLTVV.

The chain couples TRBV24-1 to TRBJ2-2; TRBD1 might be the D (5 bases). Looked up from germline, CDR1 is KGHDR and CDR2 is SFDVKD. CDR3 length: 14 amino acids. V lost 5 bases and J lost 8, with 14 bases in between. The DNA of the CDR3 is TGTGCCACCAGTGGCGACAGCCACCCAGGGGAGCTGTTTTTT. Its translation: CATSGDSHPGELFF.

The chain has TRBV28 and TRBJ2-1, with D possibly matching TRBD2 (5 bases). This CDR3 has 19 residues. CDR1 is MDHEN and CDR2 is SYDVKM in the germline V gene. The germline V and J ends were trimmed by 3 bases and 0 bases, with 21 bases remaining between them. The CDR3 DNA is TGTGCCAGCAGTTTTCGGAGGATCCCGACAAAGAGCTCCTACAATGAGCAGTTCTTC. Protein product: CASSFRRIPTKSSYNEQFF.

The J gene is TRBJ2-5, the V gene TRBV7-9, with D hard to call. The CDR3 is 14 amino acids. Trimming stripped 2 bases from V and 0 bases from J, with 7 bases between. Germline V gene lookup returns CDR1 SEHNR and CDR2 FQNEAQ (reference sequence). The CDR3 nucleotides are TGTGCCAGCAGCTTAAACGCAGACCAAGAGACCCAGTACTTC. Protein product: CASSLNADQETQYF.

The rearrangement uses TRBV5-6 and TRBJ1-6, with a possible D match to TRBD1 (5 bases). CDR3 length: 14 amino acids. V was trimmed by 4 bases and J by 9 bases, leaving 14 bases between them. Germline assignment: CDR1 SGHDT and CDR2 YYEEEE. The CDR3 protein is CASSPGTPSSPLHF. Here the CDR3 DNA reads TGTGCCAGCAGCCCCGGGACCCCAAGTTCACCCCTCCACTTT.

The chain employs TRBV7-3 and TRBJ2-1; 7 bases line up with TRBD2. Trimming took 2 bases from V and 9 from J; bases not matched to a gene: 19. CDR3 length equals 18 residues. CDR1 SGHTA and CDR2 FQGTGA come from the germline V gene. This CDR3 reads CASSLWPAGRPRGSEQFF. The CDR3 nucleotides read TGTGCCAGCAGCTTATGGCCAGCGGGGCGGCCGCGGGGGAGTGAGCAGTTCTTC.

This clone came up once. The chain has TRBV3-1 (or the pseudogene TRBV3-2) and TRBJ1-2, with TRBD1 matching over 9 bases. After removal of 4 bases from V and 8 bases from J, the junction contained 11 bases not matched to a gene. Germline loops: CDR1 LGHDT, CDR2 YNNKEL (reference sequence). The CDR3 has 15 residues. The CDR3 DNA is TGTGCCAGCAGCCCTAACAGGGGGCCCGCCTGGGGCTACACCTTC. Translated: CASSPNRGPAWGYTF.

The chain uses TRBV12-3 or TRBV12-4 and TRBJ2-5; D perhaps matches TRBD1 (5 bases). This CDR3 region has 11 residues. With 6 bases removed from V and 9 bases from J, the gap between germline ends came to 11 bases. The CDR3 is CASRKRGSQYF. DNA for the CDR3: TGTGCCAGCAGGAAAAGGGGTTCCCAGTACTTC.

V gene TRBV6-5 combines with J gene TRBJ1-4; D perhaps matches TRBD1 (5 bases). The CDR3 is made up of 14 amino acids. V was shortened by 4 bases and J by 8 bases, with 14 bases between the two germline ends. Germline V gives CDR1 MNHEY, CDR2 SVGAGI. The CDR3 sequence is CASSSGRWTEKLFF. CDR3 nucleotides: TGTGCCAGCAGTTCGGGACGTTGGACCGAAAAACTGTTTTTT.

The CDR3 loop reads CASRKPGTGAHEQYF. DNA of the CDR3: TGTGCCAGCAGGAAGCCCGGGACAGGGGCCCACGAGCAGTACTTC. The chain joins TRBV28 to TRBJ2-7; 10 bases are shared with TRBD1. Unmatched junction bases numbered 10, after V lost 6 bases and J lost 5 bases. The CDR3 length is 15 residues. CDR1 is MDHEN, CDR2 SYDVKM, per germline. Supplemented by reference TRBV28 and TRBJ2-7, the full variable domain reads DVKVTQSSRYLVKRTGEKVFLECVQDMDHENMFWYRQDPGLGLRLIYFSYDVKMKEKGDIPEGYSVSREKKERFSLILESASTNQTSMYLCASRKPGTGAHEQYFGPGTRLTVT.